The 7 T cell receptor beta chains below come from one sample, sequenced in a study of T cells in Graves' hyperthyroidism and ophthalmopathy. RNA transcripts gave rise to amplified TCR beta CDR3 regions. A first-round RT-PCR of the TCR CDR3 used the HTBI primer set. Using its own MiXCR run on the multiplex PCR reads, TCRdb lists one record per CDR3 protein. The sample has around 700,000 distinct CDR3 sequences, 35% seen once. Sequenced material: blood. All receptors come from a middle-aged woman with Graves' hyperthyroidism.

The J gene is TRBJ1-3, the V gene TRBV2, with no clear D. Germline lookup yields CDR1 SNHLY and CDR2 FYNNEI. This CDR3 has 15 residues. V lost 8 bases to trimming and J lost 0 bases, with 14 bases between them. This chain's CDR3 is CASSWKRDSGNTIYF. The CDR3 DNA is TGTGCCAGCTCCTGGAAACGGGACTCTGGAAACACCATATATTTT.

This chain uses TRBV19 with TRBJ2-7; D may be TRBD2 (7 bases). The CDR3 loop spans 15 amino acids. Trimming removed 6 bases at V and 3 bases at J, with 18 bases between. Germline V lookup: CDR1 LNHDA, CDR2 SQIVND (reference sequence). The CDR3 DNA reads as TGTGCCAGTAGGAGGGGGGGGCTGGGCTACTACGAGCAGTACTTC. It specifies CASRRGGLGYYEQYF.

The J gene is TRBJ2-7, the V gene TRBV5-5; D is undetermined. Per the germline V gene, CDR1 is SGHKS and CDR2 is YYEKEE (reference sequence). This CDR3 spans 15 amino acids. The V end lost 1 base, the J end lost 2 bases, and 13 bases lay between the germline ends. CDR3 nucleotides: TGTGCCAGCAGCTTGCTCGGCAGCCCAGCCTACGAGCAGTACTTC. Its protein is CASSLLGSPAYEQYF.

This clonotype came up many times. This chain uses TRBV2 with TRBJ1-6; no firm D call. The CDR3 is 13 residues long. Germline assignment: CDR1 SNHLY and CDR2 FYNNEI. Trimming took off 1 base at V and 7 bases at J, with 5 bases between the two ends. CDR3 region: CASSEEANSPLHF. The CDR3 DNA sequence: TGTGCCAGCAGTGAAGAGGCAAATTCACCCCTCCACTTT.

This clonotype was recorded many times. The chain recombines TRBV7-9 with TRBJ2-5; D ambiguous. The CDR3 length is 15 residues. V was shortened by 0 bases and J by 2 bases, with 10 bases between the two germline ends. Germline CDR1 is SEHNR and CDR2 is FQNEAQ (reference sequence). The CDR3 region has the DNA TGTGCCAGCAGCTTAGCGCTGAGGTTACAAGAGACCCAGTACTTC. It specifies CASSLALRLQETQYF.

Notes on this clonotype: A single base separates this from a much larger clone, so it may be a read error. J is TRBJ2-7 and V is TRBV7-2, with D possibly called TRBD1 or TRBD2 (6 bases each). Germline V gene data show CDR1 as SGHTA and CDR2 as FQGNSA. The CDR3 loop spans 15 amino acids. The V and J ends lost 5 bases and 3 bases respectively, with 17 bases between them. As DNA, the CDR3 is TGTGCCAGCAGCCTCCAGGGGCTAGCGCACTACGAGCAGTACTTC. This gives the protein CASSLQGLAHYEQYF.

This chain links TRBV6-6 with TRBJ2-7; D remains ambiguous. V was pared by 5 bases and J by 6 bases, with 20 bases between. CDR3 length: 15 amino acids. CDR1 MNHNY and CDR2 SVGAGI come from the germline V gene (reference sequence). CDR3 sequence reads: CASSTRAGSVTEQYF. CDR3 sequence (DNA): TGTGCCAGCAGTACTCGGGCAGGCTCGGTTACCGAGCAGTACTTC.